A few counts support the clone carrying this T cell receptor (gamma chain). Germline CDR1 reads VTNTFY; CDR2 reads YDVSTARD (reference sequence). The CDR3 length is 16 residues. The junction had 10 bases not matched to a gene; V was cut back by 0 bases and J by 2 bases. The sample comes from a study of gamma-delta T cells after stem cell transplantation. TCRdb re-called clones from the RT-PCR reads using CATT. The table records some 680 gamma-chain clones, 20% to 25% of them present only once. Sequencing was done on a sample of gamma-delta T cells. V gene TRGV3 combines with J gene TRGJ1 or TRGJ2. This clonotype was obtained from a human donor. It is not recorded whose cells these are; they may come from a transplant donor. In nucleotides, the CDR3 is TGTGCCACCTGGGACAGGCCTGTTTACCATTATTATAAGAAACTCTTT. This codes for CATWDRPVYHYYKKLF.